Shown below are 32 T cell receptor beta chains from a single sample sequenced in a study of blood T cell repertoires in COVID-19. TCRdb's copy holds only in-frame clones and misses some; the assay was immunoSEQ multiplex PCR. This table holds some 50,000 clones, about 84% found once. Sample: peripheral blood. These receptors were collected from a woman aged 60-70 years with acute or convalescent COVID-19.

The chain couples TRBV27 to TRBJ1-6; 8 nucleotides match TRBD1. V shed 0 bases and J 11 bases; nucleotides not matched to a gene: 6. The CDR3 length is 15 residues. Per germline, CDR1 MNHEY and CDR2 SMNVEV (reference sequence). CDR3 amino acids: CASSLSGTGGPPLHF. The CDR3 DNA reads TGTGCCAGCAGTTTATCCGGGACAGGAGGACCACCCCTCCACTTT.

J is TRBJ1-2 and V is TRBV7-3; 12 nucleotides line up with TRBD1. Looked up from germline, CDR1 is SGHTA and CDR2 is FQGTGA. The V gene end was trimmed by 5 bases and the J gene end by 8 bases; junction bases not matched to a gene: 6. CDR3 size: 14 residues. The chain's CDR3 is CASSPGQGAGGYTF. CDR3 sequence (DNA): TGTGCCAGCAGCCCGGGACAGGGGGCAGGAGGCTACACCTTC.

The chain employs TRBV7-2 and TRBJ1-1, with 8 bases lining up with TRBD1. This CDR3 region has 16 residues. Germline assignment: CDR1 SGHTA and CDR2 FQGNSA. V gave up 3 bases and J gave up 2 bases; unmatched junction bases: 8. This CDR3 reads CASSFPLTGVNTEAFF. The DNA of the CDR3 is TGTGCCAGCAGCTTTCCCCTGACAGGGGTAAACACTGAAGCTTTCTTT.

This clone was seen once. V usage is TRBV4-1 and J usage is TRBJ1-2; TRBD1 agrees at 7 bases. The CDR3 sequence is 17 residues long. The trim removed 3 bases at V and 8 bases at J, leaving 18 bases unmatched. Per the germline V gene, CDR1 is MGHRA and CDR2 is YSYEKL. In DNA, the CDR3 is TGCGCCAGCAGCCAGAGCCCGGCCACCAGAAACAGGGGAGGCTACACCTTC. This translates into CASSQSPATRNRGGYTF.

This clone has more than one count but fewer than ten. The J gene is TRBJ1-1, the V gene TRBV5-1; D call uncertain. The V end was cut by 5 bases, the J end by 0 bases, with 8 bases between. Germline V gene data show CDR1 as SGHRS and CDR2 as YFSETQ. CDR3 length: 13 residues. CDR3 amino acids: CASRGRLNTEAFF. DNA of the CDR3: TGCGCCAGCAGAGGGAGACTGAACACTGAAGCTTTCTTT.

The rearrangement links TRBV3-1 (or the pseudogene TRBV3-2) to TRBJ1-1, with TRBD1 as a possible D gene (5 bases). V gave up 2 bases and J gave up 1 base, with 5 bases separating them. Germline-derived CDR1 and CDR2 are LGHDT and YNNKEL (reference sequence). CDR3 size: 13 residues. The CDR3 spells CASSQQGNTEAFF. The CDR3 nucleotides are TGTGCCAGCAGCCAACAGGGGAACACTGAAGCTTTCTTT.

CDR3: CASRNRGTDLYEQYF. For the CDR3, the DNA is TGTGCCAGCAGGAACCGCGGGACGGACCTGTACGAGCAGTACTTC. The chain carries TRBV28 and TRBJ2-7, with D possibly matching TRBD2 (6 bases). Trimming removed 6 bases from V and 4 bases from J, with 19 bases in between. CDR1 and CDR2 from the germline V gene are MDHEN and SYDVKM. The CDR3 extends over 15 amino acids.

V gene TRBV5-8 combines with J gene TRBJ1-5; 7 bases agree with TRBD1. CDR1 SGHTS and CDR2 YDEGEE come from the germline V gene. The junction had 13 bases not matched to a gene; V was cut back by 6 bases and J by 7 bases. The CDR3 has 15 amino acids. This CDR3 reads CASTRGDSNTQPQHF. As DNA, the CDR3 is TGTGCCAGCACCAGGGGGGACAGCAACACCCAGCCCCAGCATTTT. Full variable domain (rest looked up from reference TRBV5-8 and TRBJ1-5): EAGVTQSPTHLIKTRGQQATLRCSPISGHTSVYWYQQALGLGLQFLLWYDEGEERNRGNFPPRFSGRQFPNYSSELNVNALELEDSALYLCASTRGDSNTQPQHFGDGTRLSIL.

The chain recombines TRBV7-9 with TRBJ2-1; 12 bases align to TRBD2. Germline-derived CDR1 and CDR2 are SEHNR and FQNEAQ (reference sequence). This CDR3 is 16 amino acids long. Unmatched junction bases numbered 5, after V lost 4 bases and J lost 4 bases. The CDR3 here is CASSSRTSGTYNEQFF. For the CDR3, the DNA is TGTGCCAGCAGCTCCCGGACTAGCGGGACGTACAATGAGCAGTTCTTC.

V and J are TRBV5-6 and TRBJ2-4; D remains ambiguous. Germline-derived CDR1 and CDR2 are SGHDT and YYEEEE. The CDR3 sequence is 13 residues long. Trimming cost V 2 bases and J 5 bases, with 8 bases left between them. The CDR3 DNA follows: TGTGCCAGCAGCTTTAGCAATGAAAACATTCAGTACTTC. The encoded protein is CASSFSNENIQYF.

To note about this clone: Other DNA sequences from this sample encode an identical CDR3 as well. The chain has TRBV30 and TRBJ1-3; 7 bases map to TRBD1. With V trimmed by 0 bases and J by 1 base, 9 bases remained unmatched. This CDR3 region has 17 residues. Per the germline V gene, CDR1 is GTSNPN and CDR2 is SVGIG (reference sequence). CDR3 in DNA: TGTGCCTGGAGTGTCACAGGGGTAAGGGGTTCTGGAAACACCATATATTTT. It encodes CAWSVTGVRGSGNTIYF.

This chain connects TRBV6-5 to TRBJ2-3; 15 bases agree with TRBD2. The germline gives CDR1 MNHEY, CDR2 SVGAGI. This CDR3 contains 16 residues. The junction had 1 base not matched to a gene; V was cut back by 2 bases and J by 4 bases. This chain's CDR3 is CASSYRTSGGADTQYF. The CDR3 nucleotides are TGTGCCAGCAGTTACAGGACTAGCGGGGGGGCAGATACGCAGTATTTT.

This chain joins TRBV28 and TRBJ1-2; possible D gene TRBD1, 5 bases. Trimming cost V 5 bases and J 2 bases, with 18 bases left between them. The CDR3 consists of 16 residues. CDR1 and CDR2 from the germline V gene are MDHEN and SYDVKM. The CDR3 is CASSTRQLPNNYGYTF. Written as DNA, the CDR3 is TGTGCCAGCAGTACCCGACAGCTCCCAAACAACTATGGCTACACCTTC.

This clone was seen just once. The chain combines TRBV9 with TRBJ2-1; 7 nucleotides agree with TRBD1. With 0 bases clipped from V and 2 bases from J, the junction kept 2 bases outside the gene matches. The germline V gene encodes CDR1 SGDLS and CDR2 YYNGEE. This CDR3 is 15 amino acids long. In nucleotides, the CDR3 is TGTGCCAGCAGCGTAGTGCAGGGGGCCTACAATGAGCAGTTCTTC. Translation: CASSVVQGAYNEQFF.

This CDR3 reads CAWSQGVGQPQHF. DNA for the CDR3: TGTGCCTGGAGTCAAGGGGTAGGACAGCCCCAGCATTTT. This chain uses TRBV30 with TRBJ1-5; D might be TRBD1 (5 bases). This CDR3 region has 13 residues. CDR1 GTSNPN and CDR2 SVGIG come from the germline V gene (reference sequence). V was pared by 2 bases and J by 7 bases, with 12 bases between. The entire variable domain, with the rest obtained from reference TRBV30 and TRBJ1-5, is as follows: SQTIHQWPATLVQPVGSPLSLECTVEGTSNPNLYWYRQAAGRGLQLLFYSVGIGQISSEVPQNLSASRPQDRQFILSSKKLLLSDSGFYLCAWSQGVGQPQHFGDGTRLSIL.

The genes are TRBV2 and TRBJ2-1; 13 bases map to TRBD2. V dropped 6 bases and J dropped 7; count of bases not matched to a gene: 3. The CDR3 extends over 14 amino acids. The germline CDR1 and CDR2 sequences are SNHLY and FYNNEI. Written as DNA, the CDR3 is TGTGCCAGCAGCCGGACTAGCGGGAGTAATGAGCAGTTCTTC. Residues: CASSRTSGSNEQFF.

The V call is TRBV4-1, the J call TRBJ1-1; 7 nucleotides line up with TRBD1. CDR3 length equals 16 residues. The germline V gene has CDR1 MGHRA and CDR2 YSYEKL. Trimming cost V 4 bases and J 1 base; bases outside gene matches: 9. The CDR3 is CASSRQPGQTNTEAFF. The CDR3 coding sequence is TGCGCCAGCAGCCGCCAACCGGGACAGACGAACACTGAAGCTTTCTTT.

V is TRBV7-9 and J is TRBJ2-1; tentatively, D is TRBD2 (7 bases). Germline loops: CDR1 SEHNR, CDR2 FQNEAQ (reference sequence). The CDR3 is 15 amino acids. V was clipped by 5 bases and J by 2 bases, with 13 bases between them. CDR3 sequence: CASSPKGGAYNEQFF. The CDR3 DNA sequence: TGTGCCAGCAGCCCCAAGGGGGGGGCCTACAATGAGCAGTTCTTC.

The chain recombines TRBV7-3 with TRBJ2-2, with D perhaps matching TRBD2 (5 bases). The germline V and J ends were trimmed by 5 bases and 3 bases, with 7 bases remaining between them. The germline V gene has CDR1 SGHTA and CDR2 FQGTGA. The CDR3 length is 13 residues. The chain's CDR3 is CASSLGDTGELFF. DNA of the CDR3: TGTGCCAGCAGCCTCGGGGACACCGGGGAGCTGTTTTTT.

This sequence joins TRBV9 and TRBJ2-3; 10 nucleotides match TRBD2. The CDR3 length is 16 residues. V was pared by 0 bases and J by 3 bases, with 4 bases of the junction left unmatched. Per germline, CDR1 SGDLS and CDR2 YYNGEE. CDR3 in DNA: TGTGCCAGCAGCGTAGGTACTAGCGGGACTACAGATACGCAGTATTTT. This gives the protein CASSVGTSGTTDTQYF.

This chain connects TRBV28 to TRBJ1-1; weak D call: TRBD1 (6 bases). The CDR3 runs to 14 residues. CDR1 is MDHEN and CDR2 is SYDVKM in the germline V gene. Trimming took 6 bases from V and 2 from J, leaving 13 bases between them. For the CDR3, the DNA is TGTGCCAGCAGACCGGGACAAAAAAACACTGAAGCTTTCTTT. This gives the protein CASRPGQKNTEAFF. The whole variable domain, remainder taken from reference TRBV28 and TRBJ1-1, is DVKVTQSSRYLVKRTGEKVFLECVQDMDHENMFWYRQDPGLGLRLIYFSYDVKMKEKGDIPEGYSVSREKKERFSLILESASTNQTSMYLCASRPGQKNTEAFFGQGTRLTVV.

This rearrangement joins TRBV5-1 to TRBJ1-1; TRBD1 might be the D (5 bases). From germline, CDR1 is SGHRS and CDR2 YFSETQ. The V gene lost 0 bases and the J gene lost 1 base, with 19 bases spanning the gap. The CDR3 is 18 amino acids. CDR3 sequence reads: CASSLGHRLERANTEAFF. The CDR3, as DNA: TGCGCCAGCAGCTTGGGGCACAGGCTTGAAAGGGCGAACACTGAAGCTTTCTTT. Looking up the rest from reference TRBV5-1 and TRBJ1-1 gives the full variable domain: KAGVTQTPRYLIKTRGQQVTLSCSPISGHRSVSWYQQTPGQGLQFLFEYFSETQRNKGNFPGRFSGRQFSNSRSEMNVSTLELGDSALYLCASSLGHRLERANTEAFFGQGTRLTVV.

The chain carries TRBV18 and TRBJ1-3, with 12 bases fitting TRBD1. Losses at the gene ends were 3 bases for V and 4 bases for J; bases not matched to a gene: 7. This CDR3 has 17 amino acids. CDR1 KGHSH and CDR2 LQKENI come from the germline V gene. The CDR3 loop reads CASSPTAGTGGGNTIYF. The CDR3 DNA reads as TGTGCCAGCTCACCGACCGCCGGGACAGGGGGCGGAAACACCATATATTTT.

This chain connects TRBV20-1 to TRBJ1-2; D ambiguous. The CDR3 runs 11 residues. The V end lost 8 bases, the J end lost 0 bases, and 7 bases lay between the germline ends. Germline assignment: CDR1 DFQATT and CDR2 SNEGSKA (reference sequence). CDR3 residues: CSHGANYGYTF. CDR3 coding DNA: TGCAGTCATGGAGCTAACTATGGCTACACCTTC.

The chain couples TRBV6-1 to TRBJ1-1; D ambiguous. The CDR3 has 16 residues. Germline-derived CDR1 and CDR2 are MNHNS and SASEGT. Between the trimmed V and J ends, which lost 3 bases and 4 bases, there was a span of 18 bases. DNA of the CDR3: TGTGCCAGCAGTGACCCTGCGGGAGGTCGAGTCACTGAAGCTTTCTTT. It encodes CASSDPAGGRVTEAFF.

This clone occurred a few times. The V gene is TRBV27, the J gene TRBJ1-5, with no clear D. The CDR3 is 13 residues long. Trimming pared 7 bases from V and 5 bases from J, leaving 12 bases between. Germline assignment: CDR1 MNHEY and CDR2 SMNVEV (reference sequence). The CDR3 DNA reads TGTGCCAGCACTTCCAGGTATGATCAGCCCCAGCATTTT. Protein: CASTSRYDQPQHF.

The CDR3 nucleotides read TGTGCCAGCAGTAGAATCGGCTACAGTACGGCCACAGATACGCAGTATTTT. It translates to CASSRIGYSTATDTQYF. V and J are TRBV27 and TRBJ2-3; no clear D gene. The CDR3 covers 17 residues. The ends were cut back, 5 bases at V and 2 bases at J, with 20 bases in the middle. CDR1 is MNHEY, CDR2 SMNVEV, per germline (reference sequence).

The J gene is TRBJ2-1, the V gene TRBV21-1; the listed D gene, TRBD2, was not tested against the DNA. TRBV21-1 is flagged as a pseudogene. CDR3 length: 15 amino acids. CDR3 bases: TGTGCCAGCAGCAAAGGTCCCCGCGGGAGGGGTGAGCAGTTCTTC. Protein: CASSKGPRGRGEQFF.

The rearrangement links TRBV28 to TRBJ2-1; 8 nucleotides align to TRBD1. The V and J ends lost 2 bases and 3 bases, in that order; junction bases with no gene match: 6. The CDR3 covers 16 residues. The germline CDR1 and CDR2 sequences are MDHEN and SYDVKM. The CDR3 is CASSLAGGMVYNEQFF. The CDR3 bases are TGTGCCAGCAGTTTAGCAGGGGGCATGGTCTACAATGAGCAGTTCTTC.

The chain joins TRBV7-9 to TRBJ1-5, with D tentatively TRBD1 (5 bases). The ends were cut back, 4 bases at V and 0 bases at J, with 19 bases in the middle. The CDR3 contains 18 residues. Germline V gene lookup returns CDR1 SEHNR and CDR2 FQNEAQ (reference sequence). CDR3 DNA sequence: TGTGCCAGCAGCTCCACAACAGGATTTTACCCTAGCAATCAGCCCCAGCATTTT. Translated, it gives CASSSTTGFYPSNQPQHF.

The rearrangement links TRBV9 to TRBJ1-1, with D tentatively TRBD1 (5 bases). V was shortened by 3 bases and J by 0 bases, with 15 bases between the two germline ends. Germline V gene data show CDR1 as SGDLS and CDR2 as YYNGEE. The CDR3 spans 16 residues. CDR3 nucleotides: TGTGCCAGCAGCGGCCGGGCAGGGATCATGAACACTGAAGCTTTCTTT. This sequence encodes CASSGRAGIMNTEAFF.

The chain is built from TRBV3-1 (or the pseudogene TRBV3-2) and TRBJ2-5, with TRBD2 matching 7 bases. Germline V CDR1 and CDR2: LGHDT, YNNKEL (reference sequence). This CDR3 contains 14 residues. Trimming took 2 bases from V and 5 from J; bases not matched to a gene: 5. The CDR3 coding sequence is TGTGCCAGCAGCCAATTCCTGGGAGGGGAGACCCAGTACTTC. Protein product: CASSQFLGGETQYF.